This T cell receptor beta chain emerged from a study of Ad26.COV2.S vaccination and SARS-CoV-2 variants. Whole-study results and caveats: The TCR breadth and depth analyses may have understated or missed part of the total T cell responses.

The germline V gene encodes CDR1 SNHLY and CDR2 FYNNEI. This CDR3 has 16 amino acids. V was shortened by 2 bases and J by 2 bases, with 10 bases between the two germline ends. Repertoires were generated with immunoSEQ multiplex PCR, while TCRdb's copy carries only in-frame clones and drops some. Of roughly 180,000 clones listed, about 83% are singletons. As regards this clone: Its antigen is unidentified.

The clonotype was recovered from a human donor who had recovered from COVID-19. The gene calls are TRBV2 and TRBJ2-6; D remains ambiguous. Specimen: peripheral blood, collected after recovery from COVID-19. The CDR3 reads CASSERGITGANVLTF. CDR3 coding DNA: TGTGCCAGCAGTGAAAGAGGTATAACTGGGGCCAACGTCCTGACTTTC.